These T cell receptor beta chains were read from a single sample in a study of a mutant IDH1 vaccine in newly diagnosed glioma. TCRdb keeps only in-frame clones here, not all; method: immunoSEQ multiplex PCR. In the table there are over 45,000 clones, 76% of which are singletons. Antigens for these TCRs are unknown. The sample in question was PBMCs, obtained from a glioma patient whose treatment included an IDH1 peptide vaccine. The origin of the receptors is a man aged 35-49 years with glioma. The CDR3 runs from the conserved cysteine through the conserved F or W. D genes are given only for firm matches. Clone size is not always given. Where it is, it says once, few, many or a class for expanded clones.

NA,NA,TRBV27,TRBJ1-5,TGTGCCAGCAGTTTAAGCAGTAATAGCAATCAGCCCCAGCATTTT,CASSLSSNSNQPQHF
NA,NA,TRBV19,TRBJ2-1,TGTGCCAGTAGTACACACCTCGGGAATGAGCAGTTCTTC,CASSTHLGNEQFF
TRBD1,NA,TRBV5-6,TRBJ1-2,TGTGCCAGCAGCCCTGGACAGGGTGGCTACACCTTC,CASSPGQGGYTF
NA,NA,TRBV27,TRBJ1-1,TGTGCCAGCAGTTTAATAGGCATGAACACTGAAGCTTTCTTT,CASSLIGMNTEAFF
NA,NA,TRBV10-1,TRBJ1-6,TGCGCCAGCATTCTGCCGGGACAAGGTATCGGGACCCTCCACTTT,CASILPGQGIGTLHF
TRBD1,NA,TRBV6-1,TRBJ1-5,TGTGCCAGCAGACCCGGGACAGCGAATCAGCCCCAGCATTTT,CASRPGTANQPQHF
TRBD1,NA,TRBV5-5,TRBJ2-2,TGTGCCAGCAGGCGGTCCGGGACAGCCAACACCGGGGAGCTGTTTTTT,CASRRSGTANTGELFF
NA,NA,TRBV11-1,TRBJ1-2,TGTGCCAGCAGCTTAGTGGGCGATGGCTACACCTTC,CASSLVGDGYTF
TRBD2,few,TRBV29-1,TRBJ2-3,TGCAGCGTTGAGGGGAGGGGACTAGGCACAGATACGCAGTATTTT,CSVEGRGLGTDTQYF
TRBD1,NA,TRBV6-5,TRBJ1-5,TGTGCCAGCAGGGTGGACAGGGCAGGCAATCAGCCCCAGCATTTT,CASRVDRAGNQPQHF
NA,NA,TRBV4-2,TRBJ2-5,TGTGCCAGCAGCCAAGATTTATTCCTCAGTGGGACCCAGTACTTC,CASSQDLFLSGTQYF
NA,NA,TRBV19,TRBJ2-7,TGTGCCAGTAGTATCGCCAGGACACCCTCCTACGAGCAGTACTTC,CASSIARTPSYEQYF
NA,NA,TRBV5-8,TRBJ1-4,TGTGCCACTTCGACTTCAGGGGCCGCTAATGAAAAACTGTTTTTT,CATSTSGAANEKLFF
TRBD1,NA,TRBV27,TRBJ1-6,TGTGCCAGCAGTTTAAGGGGAGGGGGCGTCTATAATTCACCCCTCCACTTT,CASSLRGGGVYNSPLHF
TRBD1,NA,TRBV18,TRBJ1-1,TGTGCCAGCTCACCAGGACAGGGAAACACTGAAGCTTTCTTT,CASSPGQGNTEAFF
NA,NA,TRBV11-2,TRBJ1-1,TGTGCCAGCAGCTTAGAACCTCCGGCCCCAGCTTTCTTT,CASSLEPPAPAFF
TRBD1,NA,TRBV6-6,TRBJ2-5,TGTGCCAGCAGTTACGGGGGACAGCCAGAGACCCAGTACTTC,CASSYGGQPETQYF
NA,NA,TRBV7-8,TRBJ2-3,TGTGCCAGCAGCGTCGGGACCCTCCCCCCAGATACGCAGTATTTT,CASSVGTLPPDTQYF
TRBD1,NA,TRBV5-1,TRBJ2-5,TGCGCCAGCAGCTACCAACAGGGGCAAGAGACCCAGTACTTC,CASSYQQGQETQYF
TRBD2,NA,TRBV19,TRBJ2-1,TGTGCCAGTAGTACCCGGACTAGCGGATCCTACAATGAGCAGTTCTTC,CASSTRTSGSYNEQFF
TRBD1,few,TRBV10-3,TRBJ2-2,TGTGCCATCAGTGAGGAAACAGGGGGCGGTGGCACCGGGGAGCTGTTTTTT,CAISEETGGGGTGELFF
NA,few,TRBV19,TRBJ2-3,TGTGCCAGTAGTACCGGCCCGACCAGCACAGATACGCAGTATTTT,CASSTGPTSTDTQYF
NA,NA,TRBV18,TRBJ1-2,TGTGCCAGCTCACCACCAAGGGACGGAGCTAACTATGGCTACACCTTC,CASSPPRDGANYGYTF
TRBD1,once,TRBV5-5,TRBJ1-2,TGTGCCAGCAGCCCAGGACAGGGCTACTATGGCTACACCTTC,CASSPGQGYYGYTF
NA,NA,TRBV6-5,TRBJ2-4,TGTGCCAGCAGTTACTTAGGGACCAAAAACATTCAGTACTTC,CASSYLGTKNIQYF
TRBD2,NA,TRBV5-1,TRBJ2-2,TGCGCCAGCAGCTTGGCCCCGGGACTAGCGGGATCGGCCGGGGAGCTGTTTTTT,CASSLAPGLAGSAGELFF
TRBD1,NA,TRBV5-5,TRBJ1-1,TGTGCCAGCAGCTTGGAGGGGACAGGGTTCACTGAAGCTTTCTTT,CASSLEGTGFTEAFF
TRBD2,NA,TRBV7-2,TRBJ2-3,TGTGCCAGCAGCGCCAGCGGGGAGGGAGATACGCAGTATTTT,CASSASGEGDTQYF
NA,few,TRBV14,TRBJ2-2,TGTGCCAGCAGCGAGGGTAAAAGTTACACCGGGGAGCTGTTTTTT,CASSEGKSYTGELFF
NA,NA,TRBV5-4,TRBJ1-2,TGTGCCAGCAGCTTTTCAGGGGTTGCCTATGGCTACACCTTC,CASSFSGVAYGYTF
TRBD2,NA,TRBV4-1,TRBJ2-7,TGCGCCAGCAGCCAAGCGGCTAGCGGAACCTACGAGCAGTACTTC,CASSQAASGTYEQYF
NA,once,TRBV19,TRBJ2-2,TGTGCCAGTAGTATCGGGGGCGGGAACACCGGGGAGCTGTTTTTT,CASSIGGGNTGELFF
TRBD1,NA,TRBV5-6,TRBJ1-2,TGTGCCAGCAGCTTGACCGGACAGGGGCCTCTTGACTATGGCTACACCTTC,CASSLTGQGPLDYGYTF
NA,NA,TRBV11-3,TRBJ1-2,TGTGCCAGCAGCTTACAAAACTATGGCTACACCTTC,CASSLQNYGYTF
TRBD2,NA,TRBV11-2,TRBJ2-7,TGTGCCAGCAGGTTCCTCGGGACTAGCGTTGGCGAGCAGTACTTC,CASRFLGTSVGEQYF
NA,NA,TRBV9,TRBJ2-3,TGTGCCAGCAGCAAACCAGGGGAGTGGGCAGATACGCAGTATTTT,CASSKPGEWADTQYF
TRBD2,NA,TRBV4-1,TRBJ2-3,TGCGCCAGCAGCCAAGCCCCCCCGGGACTAGCGGGAGGTCAGGATACGCAGTATTTT,CASSQAPPGLAGGQDTQYF
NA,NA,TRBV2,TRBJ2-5,TGTGCCAGCATGTGGGGAACTGTCGTGGAGACCCAGTACTTC,CASMWGTVVETQYF
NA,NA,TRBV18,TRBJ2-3,TGTGCCAGCTCACCACAGACGGGAGCAGATACGCAGTATTTT,CASSPQTGADTQYF
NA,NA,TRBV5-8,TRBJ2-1,TGTGCCAGCAGCTTGGTTGGGGAATTCTCCTACAATGAGCAGTTCTTC,CASSLVGEFSYNEQFF
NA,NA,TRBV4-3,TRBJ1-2,TGCGCCAGCAGCCAACTTGGGGACTATGGCTACACCTTC,CASSQLGDYGYTF
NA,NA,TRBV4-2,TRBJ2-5,TGTGCCAGCAGCCTTGGGGGGTCCCAGTACTTC,CASSLGGSQYF